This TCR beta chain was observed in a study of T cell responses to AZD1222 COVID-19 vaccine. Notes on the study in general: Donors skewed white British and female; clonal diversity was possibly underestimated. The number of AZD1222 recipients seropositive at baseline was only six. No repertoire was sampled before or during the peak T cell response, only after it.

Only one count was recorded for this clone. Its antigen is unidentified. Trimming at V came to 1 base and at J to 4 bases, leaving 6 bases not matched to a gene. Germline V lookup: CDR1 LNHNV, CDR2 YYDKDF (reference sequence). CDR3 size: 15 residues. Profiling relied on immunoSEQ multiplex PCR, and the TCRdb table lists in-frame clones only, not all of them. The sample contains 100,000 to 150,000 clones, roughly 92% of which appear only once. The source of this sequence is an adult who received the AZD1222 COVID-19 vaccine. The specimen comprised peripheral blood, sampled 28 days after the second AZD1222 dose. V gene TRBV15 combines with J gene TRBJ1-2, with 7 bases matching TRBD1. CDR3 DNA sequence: TGTGCCACCAGCAGAGCCCGACAGGGTTCCTATGGCTACACCTTC. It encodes CATSRARQGSYGYTF.